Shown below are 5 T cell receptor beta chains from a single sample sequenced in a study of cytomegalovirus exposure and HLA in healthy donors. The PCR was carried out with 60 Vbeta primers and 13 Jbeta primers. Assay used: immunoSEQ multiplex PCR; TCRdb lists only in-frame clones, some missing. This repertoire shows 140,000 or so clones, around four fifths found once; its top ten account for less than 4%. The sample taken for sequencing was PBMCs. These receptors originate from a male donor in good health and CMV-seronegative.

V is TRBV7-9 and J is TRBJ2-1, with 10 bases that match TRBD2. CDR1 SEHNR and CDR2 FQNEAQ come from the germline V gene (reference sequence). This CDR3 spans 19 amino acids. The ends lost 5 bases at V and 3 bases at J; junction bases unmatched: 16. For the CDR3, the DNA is TGTGCCAGCAGCAGTCGGAGGGGTCTAGCGGGGGATTACTACAATGAGCAGTTCTTC. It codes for CASSSRRGLAGDYYNEQFF.

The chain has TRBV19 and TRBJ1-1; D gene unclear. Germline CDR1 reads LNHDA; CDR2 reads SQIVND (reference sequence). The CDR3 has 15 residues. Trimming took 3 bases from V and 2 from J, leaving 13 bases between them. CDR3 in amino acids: CASSIGGQQNTEAFF. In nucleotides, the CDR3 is TGTGCCAGTAGTATTGGAGGGCAGCAAAACACTGAAGCTTTCTTT.

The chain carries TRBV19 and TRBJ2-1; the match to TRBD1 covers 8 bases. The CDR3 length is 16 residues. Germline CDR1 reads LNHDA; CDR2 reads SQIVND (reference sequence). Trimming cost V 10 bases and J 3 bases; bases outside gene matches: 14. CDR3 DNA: TGTGCCATTAAAATAGGGACAGGAGGAAGCTACAATGAGCAGTTCTTC. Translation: CAIKIGTGGSYNEQFF.

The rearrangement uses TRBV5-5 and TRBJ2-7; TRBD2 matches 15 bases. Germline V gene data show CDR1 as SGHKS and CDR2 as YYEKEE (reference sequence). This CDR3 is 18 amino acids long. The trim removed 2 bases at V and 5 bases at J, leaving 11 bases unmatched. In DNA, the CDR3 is TGTGCCAGCAGCTTAGGACTAGCGGGAGGGTCCTCCAGAGACGAGCAGTACTTC. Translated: CASSLGLAGGSSRDEQYF.

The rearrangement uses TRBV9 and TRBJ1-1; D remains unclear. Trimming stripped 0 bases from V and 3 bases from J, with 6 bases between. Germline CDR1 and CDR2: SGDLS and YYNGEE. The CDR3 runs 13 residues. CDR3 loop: CASSVARYTEAFF. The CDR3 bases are TGTGCCAGCAGCGTAGCCCGGTACACTGAAGCTTTCTTT.